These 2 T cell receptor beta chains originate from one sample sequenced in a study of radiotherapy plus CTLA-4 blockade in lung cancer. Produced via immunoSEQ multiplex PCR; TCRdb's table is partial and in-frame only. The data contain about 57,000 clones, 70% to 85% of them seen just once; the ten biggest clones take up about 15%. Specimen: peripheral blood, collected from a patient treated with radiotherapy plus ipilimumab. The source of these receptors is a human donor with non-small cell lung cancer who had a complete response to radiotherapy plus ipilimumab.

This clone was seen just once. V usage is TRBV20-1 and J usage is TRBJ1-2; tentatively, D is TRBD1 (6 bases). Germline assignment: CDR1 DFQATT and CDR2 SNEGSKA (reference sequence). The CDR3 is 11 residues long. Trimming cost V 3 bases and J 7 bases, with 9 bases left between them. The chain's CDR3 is CSASRGSGYTF. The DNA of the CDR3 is TGCAGTGCTAGCAGGGGAAGTGGCTACACCTTC.

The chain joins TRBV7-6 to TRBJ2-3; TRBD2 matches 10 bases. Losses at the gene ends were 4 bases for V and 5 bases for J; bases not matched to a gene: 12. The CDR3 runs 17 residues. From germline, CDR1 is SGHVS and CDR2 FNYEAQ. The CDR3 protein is CASSSSHSGGPEDTQYF. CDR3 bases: TGTGCCAGCAGCTCCTCTCATAGCGGGGGGCCTGAAGATACGCAGTATTTT.